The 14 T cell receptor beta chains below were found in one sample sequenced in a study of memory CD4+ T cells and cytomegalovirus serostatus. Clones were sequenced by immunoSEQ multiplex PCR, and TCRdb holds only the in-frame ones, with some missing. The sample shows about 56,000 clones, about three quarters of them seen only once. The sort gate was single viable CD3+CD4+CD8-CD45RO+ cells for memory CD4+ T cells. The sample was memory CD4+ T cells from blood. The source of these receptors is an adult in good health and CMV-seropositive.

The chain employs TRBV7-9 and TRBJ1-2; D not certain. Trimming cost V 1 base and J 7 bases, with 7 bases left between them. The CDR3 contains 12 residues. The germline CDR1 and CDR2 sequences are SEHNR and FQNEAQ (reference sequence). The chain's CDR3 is CASSLEFRGYTF. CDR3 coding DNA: TGTGCCAGCAGCTTAGAGTTTCGTGGCTACACCTTC.

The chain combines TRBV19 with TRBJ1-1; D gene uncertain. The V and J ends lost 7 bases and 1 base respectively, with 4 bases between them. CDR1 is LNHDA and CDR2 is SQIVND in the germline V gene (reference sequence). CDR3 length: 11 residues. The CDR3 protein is CASKKNTEAFF. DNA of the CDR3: TGTGCCAGTAAAAAGAACACTGAAGCTTTCTTT.

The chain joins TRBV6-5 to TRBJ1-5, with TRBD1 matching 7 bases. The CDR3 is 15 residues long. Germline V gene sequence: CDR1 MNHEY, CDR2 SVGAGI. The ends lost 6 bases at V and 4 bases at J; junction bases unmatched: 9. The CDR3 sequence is CASSLTGLGNQPQHF. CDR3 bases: TGTGCCAGCAGCCTGACAGGGCTCGGTAATCAGCCCCAGCATTTT.

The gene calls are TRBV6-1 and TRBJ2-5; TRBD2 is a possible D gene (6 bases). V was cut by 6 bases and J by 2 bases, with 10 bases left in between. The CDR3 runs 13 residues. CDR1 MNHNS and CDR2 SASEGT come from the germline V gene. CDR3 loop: CASRRGLQETQYF. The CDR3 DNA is TGTGCCAGCAGGCGGGGACTGCAAGAGACCCAGTACTTC.

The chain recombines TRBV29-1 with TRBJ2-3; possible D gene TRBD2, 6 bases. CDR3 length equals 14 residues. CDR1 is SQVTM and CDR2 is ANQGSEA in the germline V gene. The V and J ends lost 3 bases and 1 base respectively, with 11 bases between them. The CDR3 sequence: CSVDGGGGTDTQYF. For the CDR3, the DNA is TGCAGCGTTGACGGGGGAGGCGGCACAGATACGCAGTATTTT.

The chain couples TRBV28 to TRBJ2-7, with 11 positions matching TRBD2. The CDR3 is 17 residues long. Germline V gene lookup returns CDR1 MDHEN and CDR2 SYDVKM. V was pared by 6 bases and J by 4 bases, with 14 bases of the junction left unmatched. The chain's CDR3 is CASRFSGRATHGYEQYF. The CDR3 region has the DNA TGTGCCAGCAGATTTAGCGGGAGGGCCACACACGGATACGAGCAGTACTTC.

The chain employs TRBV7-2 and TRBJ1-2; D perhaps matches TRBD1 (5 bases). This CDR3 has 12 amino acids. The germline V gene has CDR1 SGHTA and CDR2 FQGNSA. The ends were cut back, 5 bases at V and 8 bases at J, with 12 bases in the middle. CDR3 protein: CASSPRRGGYTF. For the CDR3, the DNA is TGTGCCAGCAGCCCCCGACGGGGGGGCTACACCTTC.

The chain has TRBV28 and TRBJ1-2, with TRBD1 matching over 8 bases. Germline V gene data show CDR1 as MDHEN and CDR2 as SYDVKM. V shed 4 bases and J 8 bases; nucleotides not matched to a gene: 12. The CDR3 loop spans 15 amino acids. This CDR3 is CASSSPTTGGKGYTF. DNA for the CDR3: TGTGCCAGCAGTTCACCGACTACAGGGGGAAAAGGCTACACCTTC.

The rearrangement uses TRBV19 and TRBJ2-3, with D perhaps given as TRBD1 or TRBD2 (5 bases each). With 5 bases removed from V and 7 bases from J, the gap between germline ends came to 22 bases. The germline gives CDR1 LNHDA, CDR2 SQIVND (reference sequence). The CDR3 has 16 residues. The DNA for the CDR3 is TGTGCCAGTAGTCCACAACCGGGACCCGGTTCACATACGCAGTATTTT. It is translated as CASSPQPGPGSHTQYF.

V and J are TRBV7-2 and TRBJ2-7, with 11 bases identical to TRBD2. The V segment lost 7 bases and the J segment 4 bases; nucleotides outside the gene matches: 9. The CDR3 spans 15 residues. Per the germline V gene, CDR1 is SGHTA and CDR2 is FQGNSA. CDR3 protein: CASTLPGLAVYEQYF. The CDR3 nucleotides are TGTGCCAGCACCCTACCGGGACTAGCGGTTTACGAGCAGTACTTC.

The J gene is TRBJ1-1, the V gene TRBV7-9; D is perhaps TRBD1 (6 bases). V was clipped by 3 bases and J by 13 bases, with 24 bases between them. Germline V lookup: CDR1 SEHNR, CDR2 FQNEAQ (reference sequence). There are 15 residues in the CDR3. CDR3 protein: CASSFAGADSPKDFF. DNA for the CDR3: TGTGCCAGCAGCTTCGCAGGGGCGGATTCACCCAAGGATTTCTTT.

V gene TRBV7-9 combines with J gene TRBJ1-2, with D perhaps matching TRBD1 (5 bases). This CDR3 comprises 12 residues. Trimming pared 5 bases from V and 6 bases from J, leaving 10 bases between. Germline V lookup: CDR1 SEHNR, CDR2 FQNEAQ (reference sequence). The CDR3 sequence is CASSAQTDGYTF. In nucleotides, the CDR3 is TGTGCCAGCAGCGCTCAGACAGATGGCTACACCTTC.

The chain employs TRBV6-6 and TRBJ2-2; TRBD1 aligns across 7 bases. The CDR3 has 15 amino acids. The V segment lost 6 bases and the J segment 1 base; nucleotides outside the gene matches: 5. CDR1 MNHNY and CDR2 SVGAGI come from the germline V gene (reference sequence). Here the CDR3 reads CASRRGTENTGELFF. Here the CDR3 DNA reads TGTGCCAGCAGGCGAGGGACAGAGAACACCGGGGAGCTGTTTTTT.

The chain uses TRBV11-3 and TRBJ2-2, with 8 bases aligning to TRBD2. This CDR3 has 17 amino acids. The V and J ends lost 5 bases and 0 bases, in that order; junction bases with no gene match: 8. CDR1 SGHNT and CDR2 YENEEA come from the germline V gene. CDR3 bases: TGTGCCAGCAGCCCGCGTGGAGCGGGGGCGAACACCGGGGAGCTGTTTTTT. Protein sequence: CASSPRGAGANTGELFF. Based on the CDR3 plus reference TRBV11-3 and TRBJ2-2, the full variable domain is EAGVVQSPRYKIIEKKQPVAFWCNPISGHNTLYWYLQNLGQGPELLIRYENEEAVDDSQLPKDRFSAERLKGVDSTLKIQPAELGDSAVYLCASSPRGAGANTGELFFGEGSRLTVL.